The clone carrying this T cell receptor (beta chain) came up a few times. This CDR3 comprises 15 residues. CDR1 is MNHEY, CDR2 SVGEGT, per germline. V dropped 6 bases and J dropped 5; count of bases not matched to a gene: 8. In TCRdb, the RT-PCR reads were re-called with MiXCR into one record per CDR3 protein. Among about 680,000 distinct CDR3 sequences listed, approximately 15% were seen once. The rearrangement joins TRBV6-2 or TRBV6-3 to TRBJ2-3; 10 bases map to TRBD1. Sequenced: memory CD4+ T cells from blood. This clonotype was sampled from a female donor in good health, serving as a healthy control. The CDR3 spells CASRPMGQGLDTQYF. In DNA, the CDR3 is TGTGCCAGCAGGCCTATGGGACAGGGGTTAGATACGCAGTATTTT.